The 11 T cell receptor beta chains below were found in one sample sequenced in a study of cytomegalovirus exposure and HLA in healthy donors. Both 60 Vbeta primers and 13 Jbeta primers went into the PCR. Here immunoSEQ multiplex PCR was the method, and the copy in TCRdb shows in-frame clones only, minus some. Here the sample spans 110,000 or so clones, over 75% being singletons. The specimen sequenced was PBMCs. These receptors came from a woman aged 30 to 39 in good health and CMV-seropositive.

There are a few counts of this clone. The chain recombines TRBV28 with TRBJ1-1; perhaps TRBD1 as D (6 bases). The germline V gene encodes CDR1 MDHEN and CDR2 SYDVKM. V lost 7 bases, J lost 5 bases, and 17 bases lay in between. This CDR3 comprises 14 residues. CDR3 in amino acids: CASTQKGGWTEAFF. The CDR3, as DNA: TGTGCCAGCACCCAGAAGGGGGGGTGGACTGAAGCTTTCTTT.

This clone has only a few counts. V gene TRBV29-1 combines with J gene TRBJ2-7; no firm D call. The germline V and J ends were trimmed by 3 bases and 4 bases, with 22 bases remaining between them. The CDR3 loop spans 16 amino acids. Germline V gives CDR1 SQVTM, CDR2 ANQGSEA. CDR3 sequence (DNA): TGCAGCGTTGATTTTTTCAAGCAGAAGGCGGCATACGAGCAGTACTTC. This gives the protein CSVDFFKQKAAYEQYF.

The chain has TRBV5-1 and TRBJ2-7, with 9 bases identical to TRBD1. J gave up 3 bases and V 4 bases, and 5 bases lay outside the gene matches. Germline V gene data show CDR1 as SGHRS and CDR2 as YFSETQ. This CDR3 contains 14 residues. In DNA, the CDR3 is TGCGCCAGCAGCGTGGGACAGGGCGGCTACGAGCAGTACTTC. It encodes CASSVGQGGYEQYF.

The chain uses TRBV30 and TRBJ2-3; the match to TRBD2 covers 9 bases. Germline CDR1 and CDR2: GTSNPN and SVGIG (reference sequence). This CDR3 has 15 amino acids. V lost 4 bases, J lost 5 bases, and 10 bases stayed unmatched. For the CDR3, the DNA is TGTGCCTGGATAAAATTAGCGGGAGCTGTAGATACGCAGTATTTT. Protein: CAWIKLAGAVDTQYF.

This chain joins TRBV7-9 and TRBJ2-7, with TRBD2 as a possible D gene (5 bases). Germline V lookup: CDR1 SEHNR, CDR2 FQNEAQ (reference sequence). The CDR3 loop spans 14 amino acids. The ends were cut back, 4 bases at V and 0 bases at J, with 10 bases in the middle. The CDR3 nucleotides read TGTGCCAGCAGCTCTCCGGGGAGCTCCTACGAGCAGTACTTC. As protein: CASSSPGSSYEQYF.

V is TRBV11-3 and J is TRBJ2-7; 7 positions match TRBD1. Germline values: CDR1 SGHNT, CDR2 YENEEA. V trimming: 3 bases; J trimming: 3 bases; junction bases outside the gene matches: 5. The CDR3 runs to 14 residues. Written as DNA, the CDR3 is TGTGCCAGCAGCTTTTTTGGGACAGTCTACGAGCAGTACTTC. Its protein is CASSFFGTVYEQYF.

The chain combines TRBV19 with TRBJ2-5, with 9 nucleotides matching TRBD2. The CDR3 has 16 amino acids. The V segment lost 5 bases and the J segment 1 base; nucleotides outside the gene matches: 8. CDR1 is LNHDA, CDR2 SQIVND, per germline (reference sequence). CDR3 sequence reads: CASSPRGSGGQETQYF. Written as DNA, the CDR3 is TGTGCCAGTAGTCCCCGGGGTAGCGGGGGCCAAGAGACCCAGTACTTC. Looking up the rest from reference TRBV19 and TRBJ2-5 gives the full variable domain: DGGITQSPKYLFRKEGQNVTLSCEQNLNHDAMYWYRQDPGQGLRLIYYSQIVNDFQKGDIAEGYSVSREKKESFPLTVTSAQKNPTAFYLCASSPRGSGGQETQYFGPGTRLLVL.

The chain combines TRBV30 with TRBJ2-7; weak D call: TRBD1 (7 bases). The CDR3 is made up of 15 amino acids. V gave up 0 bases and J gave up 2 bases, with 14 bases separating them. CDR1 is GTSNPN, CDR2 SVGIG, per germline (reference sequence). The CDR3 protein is CAWSVSGGFPYEQYF. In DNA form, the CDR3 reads TGTGCCTGGAGTGTATCAGGGGGGTTTCCCTACGAGCAGTACTTC.

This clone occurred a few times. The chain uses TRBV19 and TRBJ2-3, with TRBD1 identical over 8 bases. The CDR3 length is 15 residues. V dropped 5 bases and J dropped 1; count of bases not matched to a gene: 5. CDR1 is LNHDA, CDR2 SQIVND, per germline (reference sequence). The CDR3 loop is CASSGKTGGTDTQYF. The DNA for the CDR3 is TGTGCCAGTAGTGGAAAGACAGGGGGCACAGATACGCAGTATTTT. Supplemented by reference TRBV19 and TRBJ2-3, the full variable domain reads DGGITQSPKYLFRKEGQNVTLSCEQNLNHDAMYWYRQDPGQGLRLIYYSQIVNDFQKGDIAEGYSVSREKKESFPLTVTSAQKNPTAFYLCASSGKTGGTDTQYFGPGTRLTVL.

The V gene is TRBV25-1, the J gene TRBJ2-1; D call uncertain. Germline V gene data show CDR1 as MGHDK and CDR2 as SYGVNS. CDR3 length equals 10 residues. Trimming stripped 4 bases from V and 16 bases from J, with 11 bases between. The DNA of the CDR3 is TGTGCCAGCAGTGGGCCAGGCGTCTTCTTC. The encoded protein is CASSGPGVFF.

CDR3: CASSLWGQGGHEQYF. CDR3 DNA: TGTGCCAGCAGTTTATGGGGACAGGGGGGACACGAGCAGTACTTC. The chain links TRBV27 to TRBJ2-7; 11 nucleotides agree with TRBD1. V trimming: 1 base; J trimming: 5 bases; junction bases outside the gene matches: 4. Germline lookup yields CDR1 MNHEY and CDR2 SMNVEV (reference sequence). The CDR3 consists of 15 residues.